The sample holds one count of the clone carrying this T cell receptor beta chain. What it binds is not known. The CDR3 is 16 residues long. V lost 5 bases, J lost 0 bases, and 3 bases stayed unmatched. Germline CDR1 is SGHAT and CDR2 is FQNNGV. This sample was included in a study of cytomegalovirus exposure and HLA in healthy donors. Findings and caveats of the study: A later analysis by the authors found several of the most significant clusters apparently linked to common viral pathogens. In a later analysis, HLA-C alleles had the fewest associated TCRs, DRB1 alleles the most.

The PCR contained 60 Vbeta and 13 Jbeta primers. Generated by immunoSEQ multiplex PCR, the TCRdb table keeps only in-frame clones and is missing some. The sample holds around 200,000 clones, more than 65% seen once. The sequence derives from a woman in her 30s in good health and CMV-seropositive. The chain combines TRBV11-2 with TRBJ2-1, with 11 bases lining up with TRBD2. The sample comprised PBMCs. CDR3 loop: CASSVTSGSSYNEQFF. For the CDR3, the DNA is TGTGCCAGCAGCGTAACTAGCGGGAGCTCCTACAATGAGCAGTTCTTC.